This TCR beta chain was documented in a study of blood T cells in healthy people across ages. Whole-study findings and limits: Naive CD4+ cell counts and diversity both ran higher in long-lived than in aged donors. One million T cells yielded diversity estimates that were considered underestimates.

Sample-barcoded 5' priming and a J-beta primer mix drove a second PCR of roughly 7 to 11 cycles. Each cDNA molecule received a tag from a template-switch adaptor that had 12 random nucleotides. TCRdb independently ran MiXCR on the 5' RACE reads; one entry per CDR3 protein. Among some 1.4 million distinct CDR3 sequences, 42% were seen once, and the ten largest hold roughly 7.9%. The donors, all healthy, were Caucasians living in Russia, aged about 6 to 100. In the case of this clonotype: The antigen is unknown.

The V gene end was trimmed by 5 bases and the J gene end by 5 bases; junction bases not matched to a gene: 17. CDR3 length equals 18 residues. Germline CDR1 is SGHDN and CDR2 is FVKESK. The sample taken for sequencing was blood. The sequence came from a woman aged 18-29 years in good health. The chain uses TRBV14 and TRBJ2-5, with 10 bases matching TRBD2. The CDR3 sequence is CASSSTKVASGSFETQYF. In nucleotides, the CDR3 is TGTGCCAGCAGCTCAACCAAGGTGGCTAGCGGGAGTTTTGAGACCCAGTACTTC. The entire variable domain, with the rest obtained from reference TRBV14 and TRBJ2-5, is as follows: EAGVTQFPSHSVIEKGQTVTLRCDPISGHDNLYWYRRVMGKEIKFLLHFVKESKQDESGMPNNRFLAERTGGTYSTLKVQPAELEDSGVYFCASSSTKVASGSFETQYFGPGTRLLVL.